Shown below are 11 T cell receptor beta chains from a single sample sequenced in a study of identical twins. TCRdb passed the 5' RACE reads through MiXCR, listing each CDR3 protein once. Of fewer than 500,000 distinct CDR3 sequences detected, 13% to 15% appear once; the ten largest clones hold 0.8% to 1%. These data were likewise used in another study, on yellow fever vaccine responses in identical twins.

The specimen was CD4+ T cells sorted from blood. The receptors were gathered from a woman under 30 in good health.

The chain recombines TRBV5-1 with TRBJ2-1; TRBD2 agrees at 16 bases. The junction had 10 bases not matched to a gene; V was cut back by 4 bases and J by 6 bases. The CDR3 loop spans 18 amino acids. Per germline, CDR1 SGHRS and CDR2 YFSETQ. CDR3 in DNA: TGCGCCAGCAGCCCACCGGGACTAGCGGGGGGGCCTTCCAATGAGCAGTTCTTC. Translated, it gives CASSPPGLAGGPSNEQFF.

The chain uses TRBV15 and TRBJ2-7; D is undetermined. Trimming stripped 0 bases from V and 1 base from J, with 10 bases between. Germline assignment: CDR1 LNHNV and CDR2 YYDKDF (reference sequence). The CDR3 sequence is 15 residues long. As DNA, the CDR3 is TGTGCCACCAGCAGAGATAGGGCTCTATCCTACGAGCAGTACTTC. Translated: CATSRDRALSYEQYF.

The chain combines TRBV6-2 or TRBV6-3 with TRBJ1-1, with no clear D. The V gene lost 1 base and the J gene lost 1 base, with 10 bases spanning the gap. This CDR3 region has 15 residues. Germline V CDR1 and CDR2: MNHEY, SVGEGT. Here the CDR3 reads CASSYFSLRNTEAFF. Here the CDR3 DNA reads TGTGCCAGCAGTTACTTCTCGCTGAGGAACACTGAAGCTTTCTTT.

This clonotype was seen a few times. The chain joins TRBV30 to TRBJ2-1, with 8 bases lining up with TRBD2. With V trimmed by 2 bases and J by 8 bases, 11 bases remained unmatched. This CDR3 has 15 amino acids. Germline V gene data show CDR1 as GTSNPN and CDR2 as SVGIG (reference sequence). The CDR3 DNA follows: TGTGCCTGGAGTTGGGAGAGCGGGAGTAGCGATGAGCAGTTCTTC. This gives the protein CAWSWESGSSDEQFF.

This clonotype was counted at least ten times. V usage is TRBV10-3 and J usage is TRBJ1-2; D unclear. Looked up from germline, CDR1 is ENHRY and CDR2 is SYGVKD. V lost 2 bases and J 4 bases, leaving 8 bases between the germline ends. This CDR3 is 13 amino acids long. The CDR3 sequence: CAISEEESYGYTF. CDR3 bases: TGTGCCATCAGTGAGGAGGAGTCCTATGGCTACACCTTC.

The chain couples TRBV5-1 to TRBJ2-3, with D possibly matching TRBD1 (5 bases). CDR1 SGHRS and CDR2 YFSETQ come from the germline V gene. V was pared by 4 bases and J by 4 bases, with 19 bases between. This CDR3 spans 16 amino acids. CDR3 protein: CASSPGLGLGPDTQYF. The CDR3 DNA is TGCGCCAGCAGCCCGGGTTTGGGGTTGGGGCCAGATACGCAGTATTTT.

This clonotype has a handful of counts. The chain joins TRBV7-2 to TRBJ1-1, with unresolved D. In germline, CDR1 is SGHTA, CDR2 FQGNSA. Trimming took off 5 bases at V and 1 base at J, with 11 bases between the two ends. The CDR3 has 14 residues. CDR3 sequence reads: CASSQPSPNTEAFF. CDR3 coding DNA: TGTGCCAGCAGCCAGCCCTCCCCGAACACTGAAGCTTTCTTT.

This clonotype was counted between two and nine times. The V and J genes are TRBV3-1 and TRBJ2-1, with 9 bases fitting TRBD1. CDR1 and CDR2 (germline): LGHDT, YNNKEL (reference sequence). CDR3 size: 13 residues. V lost 2 bases to trimming and J lost 9 bases; unmatched junction nucleotides: 2. CDR3 residues: CASSQRTGAEQFF. CDR3 bases: TGTGCCAGCAGCCAAAGGACAGGGGCTGAGCAGTTCTTC.

This clonotype has a count of ten or more. This CDR3 reads CASSLVPLIYNEQFF. Here the CDR3 DNA reads TGCGCCAGCAGCTTGGTTCCCCTCATCTACAATGAGCAGTTCTTC. The chain links TRBV5-1 to TRBJ2-1; D gene unclear. The germline gives CDR1 SGHRS, CDR2 YFSETQ. The CDR3 is 15 amino acids. The V and J ends lost 0 bases and 3 bases respectively, with 10 bases between them.

The V gene is TRBV20-1, the J gene TRBJ2-3, with TRBD2 matching over 9 bases. Trimming removed 3 bases from V and 1 base from J; junction bases left unmatched: 5. CDR1 DFQATT and CDR2 SNEGSKA come from the germline V gene (reference sequence). The CDR3 is made up of 15 amino acids. The CDR3 DNA follows: TGCAGTGCTAGGTCGGCGGGAGGGGGCACAGATACGCAGTATTTT. Protein sequence: CSARSAGGGTDTQYF.

This rearrangement joins TRBV5-4 to TRBJ1-1, with 7 bases identical to TRBD1. V lost 5 bases and J lost 1; bases outside the gene matches: 8. In germline, CDR1 is SGHNT, CDR2 YYREEE (reference sequence). The CDR3 is 15 residues long. CDR3 loop: CASSPQGRGNTEAFF. The DNA for the CDR3 is TGTGCCAGCAGTCCACAGGGGCGCGGGAACACTGAAGCTTTCTTT.